The clone carrying this T cell receptor beta chain was found many times. Its target is unknown. This entry is derived from a study of quantifying T cell responses using KT2 cells. Study information: Reverse transcription used primers in the TCR alpha and beta constant regions.

Broader study findings: Detection of KT2 sequences held at the lowest tested level, about one cell per 100,000 PBMC.

V lost 6 bases, J lost 4 bases, and 16 bases lay in between. The germline gives CDR1 MNHEY, CDR2 SVGAGI. CDR3 length: 15 amino acids. KT2, a clone with a known TCR, was spiked into unfractionated PBMC. KT2 cells were mixed with fixed PBMC numbers at varying ratios. An oligo carrying a UMI was ligated to the cDNA 3' end. An equimolar mix of RC1.1 and RC1.2 primed the beta chain across TRBC1 and TRBC2. TCRdb itself ran the UMI-ligation and nested PCR reads through MiXCR, one entry per CDR3 protein. The data hold tens of thousands of distinct CDR3 sequences, with 12% observed a single time. Specimen: PBMCs spiked with cells of the T cell clone KT2. The genes are TRBV6-5 and TRBJ1-5; tentative D call: TRBD1 (6 bases). The receptor comes from a human donor. The CDR3 loop reads CASRDTGSGNQPQHF. CDR3 coding DNA: TGTGCCAGCAGGGATACAGGGTCGGGAAATCAGCCCCAGCATTTT.